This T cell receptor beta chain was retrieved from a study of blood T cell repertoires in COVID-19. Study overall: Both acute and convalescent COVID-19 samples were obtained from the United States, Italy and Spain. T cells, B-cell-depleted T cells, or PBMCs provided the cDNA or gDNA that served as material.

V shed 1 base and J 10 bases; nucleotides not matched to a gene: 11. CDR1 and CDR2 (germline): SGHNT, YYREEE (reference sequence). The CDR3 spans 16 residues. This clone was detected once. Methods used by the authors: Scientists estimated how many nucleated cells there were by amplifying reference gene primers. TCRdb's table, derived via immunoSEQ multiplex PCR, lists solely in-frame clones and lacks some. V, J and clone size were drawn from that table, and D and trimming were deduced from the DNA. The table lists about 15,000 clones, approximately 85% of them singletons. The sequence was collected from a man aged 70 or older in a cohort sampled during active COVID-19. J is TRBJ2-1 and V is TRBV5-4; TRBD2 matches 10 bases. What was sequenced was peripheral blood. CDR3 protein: CASSLPGTSATREQFF. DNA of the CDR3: TGTGCCAGCAGCTTGCCCGGGACTAGCGCCACCCGGGAGCAGTTCTTC.